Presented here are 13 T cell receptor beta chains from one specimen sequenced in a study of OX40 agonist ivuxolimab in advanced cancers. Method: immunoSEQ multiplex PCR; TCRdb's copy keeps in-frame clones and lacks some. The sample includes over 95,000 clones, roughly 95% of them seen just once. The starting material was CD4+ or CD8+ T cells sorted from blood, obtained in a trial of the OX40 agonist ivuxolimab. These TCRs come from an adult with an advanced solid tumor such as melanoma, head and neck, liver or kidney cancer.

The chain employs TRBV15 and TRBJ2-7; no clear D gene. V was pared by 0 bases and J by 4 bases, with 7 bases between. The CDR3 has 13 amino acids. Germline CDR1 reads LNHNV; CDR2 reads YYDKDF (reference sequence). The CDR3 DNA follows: TGTGCCACCAGCAGAGATGTAGGATACGAGCAGTACTTC. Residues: CATSRDVGYEQYF.

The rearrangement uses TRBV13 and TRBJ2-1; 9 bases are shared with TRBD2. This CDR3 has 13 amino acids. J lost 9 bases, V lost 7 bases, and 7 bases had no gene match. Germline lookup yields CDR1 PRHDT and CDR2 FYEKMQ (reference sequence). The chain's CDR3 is CASNAGGTAEQFF. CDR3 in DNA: TGTGCCAGCAATGCGGGAGGGACCGCTGAGCAGTTCTTC.

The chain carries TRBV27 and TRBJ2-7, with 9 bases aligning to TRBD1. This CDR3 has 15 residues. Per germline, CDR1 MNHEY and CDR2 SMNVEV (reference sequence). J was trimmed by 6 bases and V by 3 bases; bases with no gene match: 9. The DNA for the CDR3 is TGTGCCAGCAGTTTCACCGGGACAGGGAGACTCGAGCAGTACTTC. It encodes CASSFTGTGRLEQYF.

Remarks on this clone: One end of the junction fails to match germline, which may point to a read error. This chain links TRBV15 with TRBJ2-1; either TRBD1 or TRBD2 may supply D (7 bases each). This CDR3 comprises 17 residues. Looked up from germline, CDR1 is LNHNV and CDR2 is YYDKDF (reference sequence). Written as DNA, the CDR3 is TGTGCCACCAGCGGAGAGTTGCGGGAGACTTCAGGGGGTGAGCAGTTCTTC. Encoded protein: CATSGELRETSGGEQFF.

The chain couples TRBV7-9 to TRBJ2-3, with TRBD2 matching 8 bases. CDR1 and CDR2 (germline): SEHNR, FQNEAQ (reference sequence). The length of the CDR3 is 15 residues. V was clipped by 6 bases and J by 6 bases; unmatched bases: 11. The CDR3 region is CASSSRSGSSDTQYF. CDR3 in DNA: TGTGCCAGCAGTTCTAGAAGCGGGAGTAGCGATACGCAGTATTTT.

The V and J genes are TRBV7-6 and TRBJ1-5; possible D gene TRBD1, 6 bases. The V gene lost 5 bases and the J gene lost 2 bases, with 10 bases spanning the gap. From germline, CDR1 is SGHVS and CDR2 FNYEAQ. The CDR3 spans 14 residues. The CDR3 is CASSHRDGNQPQHF. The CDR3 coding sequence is TGTGCCAGCAGCCACAGGGATGGCAATCAGCCCCAGCATTTT.

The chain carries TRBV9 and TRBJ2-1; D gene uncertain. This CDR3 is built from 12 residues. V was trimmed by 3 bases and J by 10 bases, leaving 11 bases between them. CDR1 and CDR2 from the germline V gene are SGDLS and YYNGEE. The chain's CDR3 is CASSDTLREQFF. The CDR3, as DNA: TGTGCCAGCAGCGACACTCTCCGGGAGCAGTTCTTC.

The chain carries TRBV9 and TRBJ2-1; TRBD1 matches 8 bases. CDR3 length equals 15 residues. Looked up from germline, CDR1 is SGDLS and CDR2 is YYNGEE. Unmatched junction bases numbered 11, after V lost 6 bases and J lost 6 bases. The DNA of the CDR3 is TGTGCCAGCACCCCGGGACAGGCTCTCTTCAATGAGCAGTTCTTC. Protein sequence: CASTPGQALFNEQFF. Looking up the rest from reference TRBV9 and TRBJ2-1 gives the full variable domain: DSGVTQTPKHLITATGQRVTLRCSPRSGDLSVYWYQQSLDQGLQFLIQYYNGEERAKGNILERFSAQQFPDLHSELNLSSLELGDSALYFCASTPGQALFNEQFFGPGTRLTVL.

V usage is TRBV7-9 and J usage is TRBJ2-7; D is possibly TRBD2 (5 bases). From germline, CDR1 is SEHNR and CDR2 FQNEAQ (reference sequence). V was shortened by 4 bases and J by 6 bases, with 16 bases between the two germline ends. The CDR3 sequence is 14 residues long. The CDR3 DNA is TGTGCCAGCAGCTCCTGGAGAGGGAACTCCGAGCAGTACTTC. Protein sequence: CASSSWRGNSEQYF.

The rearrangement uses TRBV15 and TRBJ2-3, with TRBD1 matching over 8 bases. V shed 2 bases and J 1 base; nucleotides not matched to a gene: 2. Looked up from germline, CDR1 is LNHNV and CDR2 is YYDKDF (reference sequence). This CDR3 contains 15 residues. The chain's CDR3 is CATSRLDRGTDTQYF. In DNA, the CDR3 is TGTGCCACCAGCAGATTGGACAGGGGCACAGATACGCAGTATTTT.

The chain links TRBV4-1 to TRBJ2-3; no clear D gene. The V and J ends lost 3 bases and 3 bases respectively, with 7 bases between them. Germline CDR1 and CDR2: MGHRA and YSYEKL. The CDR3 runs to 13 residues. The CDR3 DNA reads TGCGCCAGCAGCCACCTTACTACAGATACGCAGTATTTT. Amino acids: CASSHLTTDTQYF.

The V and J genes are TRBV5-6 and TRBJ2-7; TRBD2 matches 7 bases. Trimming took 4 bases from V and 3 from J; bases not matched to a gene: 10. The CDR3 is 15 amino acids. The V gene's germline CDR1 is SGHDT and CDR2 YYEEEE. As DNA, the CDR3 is TGTGCCAGCAGCCCAGGGACTACCCCATTCTACGAGCAGTACTTC. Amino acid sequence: CASSPGTTPFYEQYF.

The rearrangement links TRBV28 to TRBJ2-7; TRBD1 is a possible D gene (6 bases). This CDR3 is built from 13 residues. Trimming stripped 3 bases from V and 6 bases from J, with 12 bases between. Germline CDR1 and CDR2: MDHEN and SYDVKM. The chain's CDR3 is CASSLGQGFEQYF. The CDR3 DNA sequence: TGTGCCAGCAGTTTGGGTCAGGGGTTCGAGCAGTACTTC.